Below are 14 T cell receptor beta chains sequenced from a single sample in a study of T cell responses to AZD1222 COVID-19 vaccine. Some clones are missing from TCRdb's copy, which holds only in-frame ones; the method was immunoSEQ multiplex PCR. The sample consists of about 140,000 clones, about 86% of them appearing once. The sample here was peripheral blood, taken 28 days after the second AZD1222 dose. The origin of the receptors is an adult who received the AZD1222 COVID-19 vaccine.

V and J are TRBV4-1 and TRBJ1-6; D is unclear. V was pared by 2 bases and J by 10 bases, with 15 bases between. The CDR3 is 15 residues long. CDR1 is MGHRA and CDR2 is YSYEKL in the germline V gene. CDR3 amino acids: CASSQSPLTRSPLHF. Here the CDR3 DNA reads TGCGCCAGCAGCCAATCCCCACTGACTCGCTCACCCCTCCACTTT.

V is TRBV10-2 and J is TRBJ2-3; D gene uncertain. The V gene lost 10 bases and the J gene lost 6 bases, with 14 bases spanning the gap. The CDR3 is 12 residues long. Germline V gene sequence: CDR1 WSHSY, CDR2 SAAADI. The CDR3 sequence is CATSPPVDTQYF. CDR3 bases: TGCGCCACTAGTCCCCCGGTGGATACGCAGTATTTT.

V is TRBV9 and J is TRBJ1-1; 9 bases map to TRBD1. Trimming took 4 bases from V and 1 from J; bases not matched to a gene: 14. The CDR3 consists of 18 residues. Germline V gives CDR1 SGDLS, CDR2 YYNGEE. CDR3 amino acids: CASSTPRGQGGTNTEAFF. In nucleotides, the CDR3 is TGTGCCAGCAGCACACCTCGGGGACAGGGAGGCACGAACACTGAAGCTTTCTTT.

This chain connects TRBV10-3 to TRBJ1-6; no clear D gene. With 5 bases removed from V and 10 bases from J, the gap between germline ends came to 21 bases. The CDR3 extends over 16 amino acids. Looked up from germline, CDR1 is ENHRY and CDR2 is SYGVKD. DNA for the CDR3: TGTGCCATCAGTAGCTACCGGGCCGACGTAGGGTCACCCCTCCACTTT. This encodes CAISSYRADVGSPLHF.

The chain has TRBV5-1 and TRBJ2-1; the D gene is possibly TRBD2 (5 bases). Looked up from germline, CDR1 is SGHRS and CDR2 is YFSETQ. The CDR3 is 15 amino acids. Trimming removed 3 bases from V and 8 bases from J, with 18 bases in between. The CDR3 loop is CASSSRGQVVDEQFF. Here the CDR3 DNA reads TGCGCCAGCAGCTCTCGAGGGCAGGTGGTGGATGAGCAGTTCTTC.

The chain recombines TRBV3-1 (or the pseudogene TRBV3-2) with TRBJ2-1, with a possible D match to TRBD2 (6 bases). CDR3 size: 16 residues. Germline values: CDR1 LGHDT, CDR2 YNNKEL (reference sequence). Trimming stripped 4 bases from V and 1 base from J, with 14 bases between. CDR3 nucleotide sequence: TGTGCCAGCAGCCTAACCGGGACTCCTTCCTACAATGAGCAGTTCTTC. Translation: CASSLTGTPSYNEQFF.

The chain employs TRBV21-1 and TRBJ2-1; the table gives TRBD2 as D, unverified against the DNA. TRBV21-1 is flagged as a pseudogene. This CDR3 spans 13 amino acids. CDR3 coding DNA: TGTGCCAGCAGCTTTAAGGCGGGTAATGAGCAGTTCTTC. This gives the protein CASSFKAGNEQFF.

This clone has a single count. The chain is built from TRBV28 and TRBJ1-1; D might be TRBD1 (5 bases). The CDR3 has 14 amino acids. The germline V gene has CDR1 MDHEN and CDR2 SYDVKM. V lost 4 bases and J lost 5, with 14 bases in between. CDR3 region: CASSSGGSRTEAFF. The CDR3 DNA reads TGTGCCAGCAGTTCGGGGGGTAGTAGAACTGAAGCTTTCTTT.

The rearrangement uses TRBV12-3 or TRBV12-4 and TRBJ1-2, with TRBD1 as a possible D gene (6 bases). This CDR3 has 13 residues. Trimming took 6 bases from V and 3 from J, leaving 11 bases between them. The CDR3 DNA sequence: TGTGCCAGCAGCCTAGACAGGTACTATGGCTACACCTTC. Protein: CASSLDRYYGYTF.

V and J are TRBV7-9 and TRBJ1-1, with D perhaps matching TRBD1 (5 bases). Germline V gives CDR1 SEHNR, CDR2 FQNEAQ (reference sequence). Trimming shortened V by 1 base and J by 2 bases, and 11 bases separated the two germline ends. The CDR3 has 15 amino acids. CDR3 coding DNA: TGTGCCAGCAGCTTAGGGGGCGGAAGAAACACTGAAGCTTTCTTT. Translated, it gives CASSLGGGRNTEAFF.

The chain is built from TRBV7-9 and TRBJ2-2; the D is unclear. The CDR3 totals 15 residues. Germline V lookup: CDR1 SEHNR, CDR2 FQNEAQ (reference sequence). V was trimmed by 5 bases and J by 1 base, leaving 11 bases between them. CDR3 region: CASSLFTGNTGELFF. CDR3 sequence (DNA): TGTGCCAGCAGCCTTTTTACGGGGAACACCGGGGAGCTGTTTTTT.

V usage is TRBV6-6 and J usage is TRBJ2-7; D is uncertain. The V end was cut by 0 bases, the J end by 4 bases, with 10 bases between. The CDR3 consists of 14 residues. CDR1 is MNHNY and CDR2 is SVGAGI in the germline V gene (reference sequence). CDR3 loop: CASSYSKGTYEQYF. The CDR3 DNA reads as TGTGCCAGCAGTTACTCGAAGGGCACTTACGAGCAGTACTTC.

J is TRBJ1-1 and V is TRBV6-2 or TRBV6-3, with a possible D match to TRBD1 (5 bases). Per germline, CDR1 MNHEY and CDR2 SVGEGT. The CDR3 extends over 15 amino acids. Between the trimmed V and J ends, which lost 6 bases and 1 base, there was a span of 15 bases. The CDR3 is CASSSPGRPNTEAFF. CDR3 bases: TGTGCCAGCAGCTCACCGGGACGTCCGAACACTGAAGCTTTCTTT.

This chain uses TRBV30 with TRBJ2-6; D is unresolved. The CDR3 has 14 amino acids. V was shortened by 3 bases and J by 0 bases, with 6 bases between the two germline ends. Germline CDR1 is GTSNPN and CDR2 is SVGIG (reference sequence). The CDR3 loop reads CAWRRNSGANVLTF. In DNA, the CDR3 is TGTGCCTGGAGGAGAAACTCTGGGGCCAACGTCCTGACTTTC.